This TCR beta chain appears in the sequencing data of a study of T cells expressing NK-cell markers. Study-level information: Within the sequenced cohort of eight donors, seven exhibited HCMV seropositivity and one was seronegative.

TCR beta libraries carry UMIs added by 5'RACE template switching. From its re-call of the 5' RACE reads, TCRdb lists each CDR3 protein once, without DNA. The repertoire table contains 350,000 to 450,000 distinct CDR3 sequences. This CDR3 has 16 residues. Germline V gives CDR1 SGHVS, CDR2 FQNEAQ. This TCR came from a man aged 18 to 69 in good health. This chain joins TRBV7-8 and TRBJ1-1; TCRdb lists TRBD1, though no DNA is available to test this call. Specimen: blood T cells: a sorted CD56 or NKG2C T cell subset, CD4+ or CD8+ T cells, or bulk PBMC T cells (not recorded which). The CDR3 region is CASSGTGASVNTEAFF.